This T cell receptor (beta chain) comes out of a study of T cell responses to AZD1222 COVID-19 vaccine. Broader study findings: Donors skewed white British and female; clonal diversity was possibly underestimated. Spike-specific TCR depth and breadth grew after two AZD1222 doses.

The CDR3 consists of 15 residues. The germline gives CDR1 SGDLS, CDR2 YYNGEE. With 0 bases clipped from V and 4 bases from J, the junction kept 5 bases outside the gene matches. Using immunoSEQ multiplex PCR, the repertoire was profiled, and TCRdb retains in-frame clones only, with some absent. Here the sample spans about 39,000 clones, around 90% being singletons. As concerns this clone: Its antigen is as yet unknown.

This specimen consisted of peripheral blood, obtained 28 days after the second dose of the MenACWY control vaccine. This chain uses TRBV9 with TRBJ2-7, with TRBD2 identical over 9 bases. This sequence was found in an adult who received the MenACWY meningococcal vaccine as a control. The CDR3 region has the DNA TGTGCCAGCAGCGTAGGCGCGGGAGGGTCATACGAGCAGTACTTC. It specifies CASSVGAGGSYEQYF.